This TCR beta chain was sequenced for a study of cytomegalovirus exposure and HLA in healthy donors. As regards this clone: Its antigen is unidentified. Other DNA sequences in the sample encode the same CDR3.

Study findings and constraints: In vitro experiments confirmed that a few CMV-associated chains were specific for CMV antigens. According to a later analysis, TCR clusters from the first cohort tended to co-occur in the roughly 120 validation repertoires.

Assay used: immunoSEQ multiplex PCR; TCRdb lists only in-frame clones, some missing. In the table there are roughly 300,000 clones, roughly 90% of which are singletons. CDR1 is MDHEN, CDR2 SYDVKM, per germline. V was clipped by 0 bases and J by 7 bases, with 6 bases between them. This CDR3 comprises 12 residues. The rearrangement joins TRBV28 to TRBJ1-2, with D possibly TRBD1 on 5 matching bases. Sequences were obtained from PBMCs. The TCR sequence derives from a woman younger than 30 in good health and CMV-seronegative. The CDR3 nucleotides read TGTGCCAGCAGTTTATGGGGGGGTGGCTACACCTTC. Translating it yields CASSLWGGGYTF.